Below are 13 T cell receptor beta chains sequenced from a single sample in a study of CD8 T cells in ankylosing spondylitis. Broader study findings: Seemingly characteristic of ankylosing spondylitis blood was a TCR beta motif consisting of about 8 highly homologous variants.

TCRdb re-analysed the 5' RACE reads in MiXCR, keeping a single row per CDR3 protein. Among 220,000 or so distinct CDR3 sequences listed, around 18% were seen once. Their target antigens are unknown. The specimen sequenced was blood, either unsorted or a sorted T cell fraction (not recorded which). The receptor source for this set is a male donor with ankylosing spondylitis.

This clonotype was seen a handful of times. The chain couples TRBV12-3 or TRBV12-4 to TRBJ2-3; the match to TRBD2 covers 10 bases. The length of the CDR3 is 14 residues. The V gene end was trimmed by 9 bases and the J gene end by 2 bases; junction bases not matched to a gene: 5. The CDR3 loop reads CASNSGGHTDTQYF. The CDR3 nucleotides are TGTGCCAGTAATAGCGGGGGGCACACAGATACGCAGTATTTT.

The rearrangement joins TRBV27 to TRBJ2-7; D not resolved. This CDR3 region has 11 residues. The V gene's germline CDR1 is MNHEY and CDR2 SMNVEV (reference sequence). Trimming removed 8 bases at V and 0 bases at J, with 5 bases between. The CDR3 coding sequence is TGTGCCAGCGCAAGCTCCTACGAGCAGTACTTC. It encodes CASASSYEQYF.

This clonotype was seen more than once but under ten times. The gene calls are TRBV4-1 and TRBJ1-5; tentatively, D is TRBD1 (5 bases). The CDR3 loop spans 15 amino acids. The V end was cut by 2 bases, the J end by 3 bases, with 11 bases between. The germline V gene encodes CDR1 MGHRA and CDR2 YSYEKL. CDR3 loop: CASSQRTTLNQPQHF. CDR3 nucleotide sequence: TGCGCCAGCAGCCAAAGGACAACTCTCAATCAGCCCCAGCATTTT.

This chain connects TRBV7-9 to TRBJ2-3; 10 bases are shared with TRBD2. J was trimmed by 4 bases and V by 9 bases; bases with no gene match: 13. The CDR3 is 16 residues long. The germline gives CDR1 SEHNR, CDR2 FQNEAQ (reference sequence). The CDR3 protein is CASVRALAGDSDTQYF. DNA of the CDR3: TGTGCCAGTGTGAGGGCTCTAGCGGGGGATTCAGATACGCAGTATTTT. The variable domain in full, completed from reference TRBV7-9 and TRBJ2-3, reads DTGVSQNPRHKITKRGQNVTFRCDPISEHNRLYWYRQTLGQGPEFLTYFQNEAQLEKSRLLSDRFSAERPKGSFSTLEIQRTEQGDSAMYLCASVRALAGDSDTQYFGPGTRLTVL.

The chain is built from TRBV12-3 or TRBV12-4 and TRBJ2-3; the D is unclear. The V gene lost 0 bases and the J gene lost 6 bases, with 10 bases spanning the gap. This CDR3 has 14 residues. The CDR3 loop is CASSLALLGDTQYF. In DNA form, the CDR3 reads TGTGCCAGCAGTTTAGCACTCCTAGGGGATACGCAGTATTTT.

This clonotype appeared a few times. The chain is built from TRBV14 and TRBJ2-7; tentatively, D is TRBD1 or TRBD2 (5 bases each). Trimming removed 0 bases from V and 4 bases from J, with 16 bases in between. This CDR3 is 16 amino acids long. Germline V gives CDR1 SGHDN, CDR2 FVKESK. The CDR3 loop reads CASSQEYSGGLYEQYF. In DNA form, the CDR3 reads TGTGCCAGCAGCCAAGAGTACAGTGGGGGTCTTTACGAGCAGTACTTC.

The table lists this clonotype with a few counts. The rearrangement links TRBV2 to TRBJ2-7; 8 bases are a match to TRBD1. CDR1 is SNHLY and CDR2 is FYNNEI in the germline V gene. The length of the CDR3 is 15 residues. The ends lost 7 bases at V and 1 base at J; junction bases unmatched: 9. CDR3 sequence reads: CASNEGQVNSYEQYF. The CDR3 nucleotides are TGTGCCAGCAACGAGGGACAGGTAAATTCCTACGAGCAGTACTTC.

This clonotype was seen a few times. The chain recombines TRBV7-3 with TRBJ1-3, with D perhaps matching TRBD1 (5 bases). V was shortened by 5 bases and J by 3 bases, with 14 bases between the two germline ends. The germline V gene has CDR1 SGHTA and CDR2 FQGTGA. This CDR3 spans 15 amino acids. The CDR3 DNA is TGTGCCAGCAGCCTAGACGGGACCTTTGGAAACACCATATATTTT. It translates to CASSLDGTFGNTIYF.

CDR3 amino acids: CASSQDRTDEQYF. DNA for the CDR3: TGCGCCAGCAGCCAAGACAGGACGGACGAGCAGTACTTC. The chain recombines TRBV4-1 with TRBJ2-7; D is uncertain. The CDR3 loop spans 13 amino acids. Germline V gene sequence: CDR1 MGHRA, CDR2 YSYEKL. V lost 0 bases and J 5 bases, leaving 8 bases between the germline ends.

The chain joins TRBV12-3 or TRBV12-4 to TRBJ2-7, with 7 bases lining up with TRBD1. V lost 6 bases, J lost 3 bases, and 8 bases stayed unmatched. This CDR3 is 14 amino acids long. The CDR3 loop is CASSSWDSRYEQYF. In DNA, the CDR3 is TGTGCCAGCAGCTCTTGGGACAGCCGCTACGAGCAGTACTTC.

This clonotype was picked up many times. The CDR3 DNA is TGTGCCAGCAGCCAAGGACAGGGTTACGAGCAGTACTTC. This encodes CASSQGQGYEQYF. The chain carries TRBV12-3 or TRBV12-4 and TRBJ2-7, with TRBD1 identical over 8 bases. The CDR3 has 13 amino acids. Unmatched junction bases numbered 5, after V lost 6 bases and J lost 4 bases.

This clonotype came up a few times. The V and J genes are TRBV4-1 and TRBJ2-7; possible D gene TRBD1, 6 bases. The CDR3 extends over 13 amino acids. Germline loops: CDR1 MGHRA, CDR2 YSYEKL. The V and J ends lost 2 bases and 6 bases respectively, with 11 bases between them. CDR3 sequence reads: CASSQLTGREQYF. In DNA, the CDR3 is TGCGCCAGCAGCCAATTAACAGGGCGCGAGCAGTACTTC.

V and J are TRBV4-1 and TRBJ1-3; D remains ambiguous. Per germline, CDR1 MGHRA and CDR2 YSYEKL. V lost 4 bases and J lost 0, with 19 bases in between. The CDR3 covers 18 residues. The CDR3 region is CASSPGPLDRRSGNTIYF. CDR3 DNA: TGCGCCAGCAGCCCCGGCCCCTTAGACCGGCGCTCTGGAAACACCATATATTTT.